This T cell receptor (beta chain) was observed in a study of cytomegalovirus exposure and HLA in healthy donors. Study conclusions and caveats: The study recorded 150 to 200 TCR beta chains that were cytomegalovirus-associated.

Method: immunoSEQ multiplex PCR; TCRdb's copy keeps in-frame clones and lacks some. This sample has 130,000 or so clones, with roughly nine tenths found just once. Note on this clone: Its antigen remains unknown. Other DNA sequences in this sample translate to the same CDR3.

This CDR3 contains 14 residues. Germline values: CDR1 SGHAT, CDR2 FQNNGV. V was clipped by 1 base and J by 7 bases; unmatched bases: 3. The source material was PBMCs. The chain combines TRBV11-2 with TRBJ1-4; 7 bases align to TRBD1. This TCR came from a man younger than 40 in good health and CMV-seronegative. In DNA form, the CDR3 reads TGTGCCAGCAGCTTAGGACAGGGATCTGAAAAACTGTTTTTT. Translation gives CASSLGQGSEKLFF.